Listed below are T cell receptor beta chains from one sample, sequenced in a study of shared clonotypes between healthy human individuals. Only in-frame clones appear in the TCRdb table, and some are missing; sequencing was by immunoSEQ multiplex PCR. The repertoire holds some 2,000,000 clones, approximately 96% seen once, with approximately 0.13% in the top ten. The specimen was naive CD4+ T cells sorted from blood. Receptors were obtained from a young man in good health. The CDR3 runs from the conserved cysteine through the conserved F or W. Each record gives: D gene, V gene, clone size, J gene, CDR3 protein, CDR3 DNA. D genes are given only for firm matches. Part of the rows lack a size; the others show once, few, many or a class for expanded clones.

D: NA; V: TRBV18; size: NA; J: TRBJ2-7; CDR3: CASSRGVHEQYF; DNA: TGTGCCAGCTCACGGGGGGTCCACGAGCAGTACTTC
D: TRBD2; V: TRBV4-1; size: NA; J: TRBJ2-7; CDR3: CASSQGGSKGEQYF; DNA: TGCGCCAGCAGCCAAGGCGGGAGTAAGGGTGAGCAGTACTTC
D: TRBD1; V: TRBV27; size: NA; J: TRBJ2-7; CDR3: CASSSRGLYEQYF; DNA: TGTGCCAGCAGTTCCAGGGGGCTCTACGAGCAGTACTTC
D: TRBD1; V: TRBV29-1; size: NA; J: TRBJ2-1; CDR3: CSVGNLPGQVYNEQFF; DNA: TGCAGCGTCGGAAATCTCCCGGGACAGGTTTACAATGAGCAGTTCTTC
D: NA; V: TRBV5-1; size: once; J: TRBJ1-1; CDR3: CASSLGRDFEAFF; DNA: TGCGCCAGCAGCTTGGGTAGGGACTTCGAAGCTTTCTTT
D: NA; V: TRBV28; size: NA; J: TRBJ1-4; CDR3: CASSSGGQHEKLFF; DNA: TGTGCCAGCAGTTCCGGGGGGCAGCATGAAAAACTGTTTTTT
D: NA; V: TRBV29-1; size: NA; J: TRBJ1-1; CDR3: CSVTEVPGEEAFF; DNA: TGCAGCGTGACTGAAGTACCAGGGGAGGAAGCTTTCTTT
D: TRBD1; V: TRBV5-4; size: NA; J: TRBJ2-3; CDR3: CASSLGDRGADTQYF; DNA: TGTGCCAGCAGCTTGGGGGACAGGGGCGCAGATACGCAGTATTTT
D: NA; V: TRBV6-6; size: NA; J: TRBJ2-7; CDR3: CASRGQGNEQYF; DNA: TGTGCCAGCAGAGGGCAGGGGAACGAGCAGTACTTC
D: NA; V: TRBV28; size: NA; J: TRBJ2-4; CDR3: CASSLEQNKNIQYF; DNA: TGTGCCAGCAGTTTAGAACAGAATAAAAACATTCAGTACTTC
D: NA; V: TRBV10-1; size: few; J: TRBJ1-6; CDR3: CASNAGNHSPLHF; DNA: TGCGCCAGCAACGCAGGGAACCACTCACCCCTCCACTTT
D: TRBD1; V: TRBV5-1; size: once; J: TRBJ1-1; CDR3: CASSSTGGGGPEAFF; DNA: TGCGCCAGCAGCTCGACAGGGGGCGGAGGCCCTGAAGCTTTCTTT
D: NA; V: TRBV7-8; size: NA; J: TRBJ1-5; CDR3: CASSSDRPGNQPQHF; DNA: TGTGCCAGCAGCTCAGACAGGCCTGGCAATCAGCCCCAGCATTTT
D: TRBD1; V: TRBV2; size: NA; J: TRBJ1-1; CDR3: CASSVGTGSHTEAFF; DNA: TGTGCCAGCAGTGTCGGGACAGGGAGTCACACTGAAGCTTTCTTT
D: TRBD2; V: TRBV11-2; size: once; J: TRBJ2-1; CDR3: CASSPWELAGVENEQFF; DNA: TGTGCCAGCAGCCCTTGGGAACTAGCGGGAGTGGAGAATGAGCAGTTCTTC
D: NA; V: TRBV11-2; size: once; J: TRBJ2-7; CDR3: CASSFTWGYEQYF; DNA: TGTGCCAGCAGCTTCACGTGGGGCTACGAGCAGTACTTC
D: NA; V: TRBV7-9; size: NA; J: TRBJ1-4; CDR3: CASSLVTAVDEKLFF; DNA: TGTGCCAGCAGCTTAGTTACAGCCGTGGACGAAAAACTGTTTTTT
D: NA; V: TRBV28; size: NA; J: TRBJ2-2; CDR3: CASKLVTGELFF; DNA: TGTGCCAGCAAGCTGGTCACCGGGGAGCTGTTTTTT
D: NA; V: TRBV5-4; size: NA; J: TRBJ2-7; CDR3: CASSSLYEQYF; DNA: TGTGCCAGCAGCTCCCTCTACGAGCAGTACTTC
D: TRBD1; V: TRBV19; size: few; J: TRBJ1-1; CDR3: CASSRDSDTEAFF; DNA: TGTGCCAGTAGCAGGGACAGCGACACTGAAGCTTTCTTT
D: NA; V: TRBV5-4; size: NA; J: TRBJ1-4; CDR3: CASSTGGRVREKLFF; DNA: TGTGCCAGCAGCACGGGCGGAAGGGTACGGGAAAAACTGTTTTTT
D: NA; V: TRBV4-1; size: NA; J: TRBJ2-7; CDR3: CASSTPGTTYEQYF; DNA: TGCGCCAGCAGCACTCCCGGGACAACCTACGAGCAGTACTTC
D: NA; V: TRBV2; size: NA; J: TRBJ1-5; CDR3: CASSVVHSNQPQHF; DNA: TGTGCCAGCAGTGTAGTCCATAGCAATCAGCCCCAGCATTTT
D: TRBD2; V: TRBV2; size: NA; J: TRBJ2-7; CDR3: CASSEGIIAGLYEQYF; DNA: TGTGCCAGCAGTGAAGGGATTATAGCGGGGCTCTACGAGCAGTACTTC
D: NA; V: TRBV19; size: once; J: TRBJ2-1; CDR3: CASSERGSSYNEQFF; DNA: TGTGCCAGTAGTGAACGGGGGAGCTCCTACAATGAGCAGTTCTTC
D: TRBD2; V: TRBV7-2; size: NA; J: TRBJ2-7; CDR3: CASSLVNGEGEQYF; DNA: TGTGCCAGCAGCTTAGTTAACGGGGAGGGCGAGCAGTACTTC
D: NA; V: TRBV6-5; size: NA; J: TRBJ2-1; CDR3: CASSYYRGGSYNEQFF; DNA: TGTGCCAGCAGTTACTACCGGGGAGGCTCCTACAATGAGCAGTTCTTC
D: TRBD1; V: TRBV28; size: NA; J: TRBJ1-2; CDR3: CASSSPGTGLVRDYGYTF; DNA: TGTGCCAGCAGTTCCCCGGGGACAGGGCTAGTTCGGGACTATGGCTACACCTTC
D: NA; V: TRBV11-3; size: NA; J: TRBJ2-7; CDR3: CASSLDSSSSYEQYF; DNA: TGTGCCAGCAGCTTAGATAGTAGCAGCTCCTACGAGCAGTACTTC
D: NA; V: TRBV7-6; size: NA; J: TRBJ1-1; CDR3: CASSRGNWNTEAFF; DNA: TGTGCCAGCAGCCGCGGTAATTGGAACACTGAAGCTTTCTTT
D: TRBD2; V: TRBV27; size: NA; J: TRBJ2-5; CDR3: CASSPRTSGRETQYF; DNA: TGTGCCAGCAGTCCGCGGACTAGCGGGAGGGAGACCCAGTACTTC
D: TRBD1; V: TRBV27; size: NA; J: TRBJ2-7; CDR3: CASRGTATYEQYF; DNA: TGTGCCAGCAGGGGGACAGCAACCTACGAGCAGTACTTC
D: NA; V: TRBV28; size: NA; J: TRBJ2-7; CDR3: CASLTGSSYEQYF; DNA: TGTGCCAGTTTAACAGGGTCTAGCTACGAGCAGTACTTC
D: NA; V: TRBV27; size: NA; J: TRBJ2-1; CDR3: CASSLGAVFGNEQFF; DNA: TGTGCCAGCAGCCTCGGCGCAGTATTTGGGAATGAGCAGTTCTTC
D: NA; V: TRBV7-9; size: NA; J: TRBJ2-5; CDR3: CASSPLARETQYF; DNA: TGTGCCAGCAGCCCTCTAGCGAGAGAGACCCAGTACTTC
D: TRBD1; V: TRBV10-2; size: NA; J: TRBJ1-5; CDR3: CASAGTGDSAQHF; DNA: TGCGCCAGCGCAGGGACAGGGGATTCAGCCCAGCATTTT
D: TRBD2; V: TRBV6-6; size: NA; J: TRBJ2-3; CDR3: CASKKAGGSTDTQYF; DNA: TGTGCCAGCAAAAAAGCGGGAGGGTCCACAGATACGCAGTATTTT
D: NA; V: TRBV18; size: NA; J: TRBJ1-4; CDR3: CASSPREGTNEKLFF; DNA: TGTGCCAGCTCACCACGGGAAGGGACTAATGAAAAACTGTTTTTT
D: NA; V: TRBV5-1; size: NA; J: TRBJ1-2; CDR3: CASSLPQQGGYGYTF; DNA: TGCGCCAGCAGCTTGCCCCAACAGGGCGGCTATGGCTACACCTTC
D: NA; V: TRBV18; size: NA; J: TRBJ2-1; CDR3: CASSPGRDNEQFF; DNA: TGTGCCAGCTCACCAGGCAGGGATAATGAGCAGTTCTTC
D: TRBD1; V: TRBV9; size: once; J: TRBJ1-5; CDR3: CASSVGTGAGQPQHF; DNA: TGTGCCAGCAGCGTAGGGACAGGAGCCGGTCAGCCCCAGCATTTT
D: NA; V: TRBV2; size: once; J: TRBJ2-7; CDR3: CASRHLQALLLQQYF; DNA: TGTGCCAGCAGACATCTACAGGCCCTCCTCCTACAGCAGTACTTC
D: TRBD1; V: TRBV6-5; size: NA; J: TRBJ2-3; CDR3: CASRVTGGADTQYF; DNA: TGTGCCAGCAGGGTAACAGGGGGCGCAGATACGCAGTATTTT
D: NA; V: TRBV27; size: NA; J: TRBJ2-3; CDR3: CASSLRSQTSTDTQYF; DNA: TGTGCCAGCAGTTTAAGGAGCCAGACTAGCACAGATACGCAGTATTTT
D: TRBD2; V: TRBV10-1; size: NA; J: TRBJ2-3; CDR3: CASSFGTSGTDTQYF; DNA: TGCGCCAGCAGCTTCGGGACTAGCGGCACAGATACGCAGTATTTT
D: NA; V: TRBV5-1; size: NA; J: TRBJ2-4; CDR3: CASSLEGNIQYF; DNA: TGCGCCAGCAGCTTAGAGGGCAACATTCAGTACTTC
D: NA; V: TRBV25-1; size: NA; J: TRBJ1-2; CDR3: CASSERFQGGYTF; DNA: TGTGCCAGCAGTGAAAGGTTCCAGGGAGGCTACACCTTC
D: NA; V: TRBV6-5; size: NA; J: TRBJ2-5; CDR3: CASTRPGSETQYF; DNA: TGTGCCAGCACCCGGCCGGGCTCAGAGACCCAGTACTTC
D: TRBD2; V: TRBV7-8; size: NA; J: TRBJ2-7; CDR3: CASSPGLAGGKYEQYF; DNA: TGTGCCAGCAGCCCCGGACTAGCGGGAGGGAAATACGAGCAGTACTTC
D: TRBD1; V: TRBV27; size: NA; J: TRBJ1-2; CDR3: CASSSFAGQGGYGYTF; DNA: TGTGCCAGCAGTTCATTCGCGGGACAGGGCGGTTATGGCTACACCTTC
D: TRBD1; V: TRBV7-9; size: NA; J: TRBJ2-6; CDR3: CASSTAGTGHSGANVLTF; DNA: TGTGCCAGCAGCACGGCCGGGACAGGGCATTCTGGGGCCAACGTCCTGACTTTC
D: NA; V: TRBV7-8; size: once; J: TRBJ2-7; CDR3: CASSPTRSSYEQYF; DNA: TGTGCCAGCAGTCCTACTAGGAGCTCCTACGAGCAGTACTTC
D: NA; V: TRBV6-5; size: NA; J: TRBJ2-1; CDR3: CASRLGPYNEQFF; DNA: TGTGCGAGCAGGCTCGGGCCCTACAATGAGCAGTTCTTC
D: TRBD2; V: TRBV18; size: NA; J: TRBJ2-3; CDR3: CASSPSLAGVGGTDTQYF; DNA: TGTGCCAGCTCACCAAGCCTAGCGGGAGTGGGTGGCACAGATACGCAGTATTTT
D: NA; V: TRBV7-2; size: NA; J: TRBJ1-5; CDR3: CASSERYSNQPQHF; DNA: TGTGCCAGCAGCGAACGTTATAGCAATCAGCCCCAGCATTTT
D: NA; V: TRBV4-3; size: NA; J: TRBJ2-1; CDR3: CASSQERGAAGYNEQFF; DNA: TGCGCCAGCAGCCAAGAACGAGGGGCAGCCGGCTACAATGAGCAGTTCTTC
D: TRBD2; V: TRBV5-1; size: NA; J: TRBJ2-5; CDR3: CASTFGGLEETQYF; DNA: TGCGCCAGCACCTTCGGGGGGTTGGAAGAGACCCAGTACTTC
D: NA; V: TRBV11-2; size: NA; J: TRBJ2-5; CDR3: CASSSTGRQETQYF; DNA: TGTGCCAGCAGCTCAACCGGGAGACAAGAGACCCAGTACTTC
D: TRBD2; V: TRBV2; size: NA; J: TRBJ2-3; CDR3: CASSSGTSPPSTDTQYF; DNA: TGTGCCAGCAGTTCCGGGACTAGCCCCCCTAGCACAGATACGCAGTATTTT